The 6 T cell receptor beta chains reported below all come from one sample, sequenced in a study of blood T cell repertoires in COVID-19. This table comes from immunoSEQ multiplex PCR, and its TCRdb copy is limited to in-frame clones, with some not included. The top ten hold over 4.5% of the sample, which has some 120,000 clones, 86% seen once. The specimen was peripheral blood. The receptors stem from a human donor in a cohort sampled during active COVID-19.

The rearrangement links TRBV28 to TRBJ2-7; D may be TRBD1 (6 bases). V was cut by 2 bases and J by 5 bases, with 13 bases left in between. Per the germline V gene, CDR1 is MDHEN and CDR2 is SYDVKM. This CDR3 is built from 14 residues. CDR3 in DNA: TGTGCCAGCAGTTTAAAGCAGGGGCGAGACGAGCAGTACTTC. Residues: CASSLKQGRDEQYF.

This chain connects TRBV11-2 to TRBJ2-3, with 8 bases aligning to TRBD1. Germline V gene data show CDR1 as SGHAT and CDR2 as FQNNGV. V gave up 6 bases and J gave up 0 bases; unmatched junction bases: 5. The CDR3 spans 15 residues. The CDR3, as DNA: TGTGCCAGCAGGACTAGACAGGGGAGCACAGATACGCAGTATTTT. It specifies CASRTRQGSTDTQYF.

This rearrangement joins TRBV5-1 to TRBJ2-1; perhaps TRBD2 as D (6 bases). The CDR3 totals 12 residues. Germline values: CDR1 SGHRS, CDR2 YFSETQ. V gave up 7 bases and J gave up 10 bases, with 15 bases separating them. CDR3: CASEAGGPEQFF. CDR3 sequence (DNA): TGCGCCAGCGAGGCCGGGGGTCCCGAGCAGTTCTTC.

This chain links TRBV27 with TRBJ2-1, with 9 bases aligning to TRBD2. J was trimmed by 9 bases and V by 3 bases; bases with no gene match: 12. Germline lookup yields CDR1 MNHEY and CDR2 SMNVEV (reference sequence). The CDR3 spans 16 residues. CDR3 nucleotide sequence: TGTGCCAGCAGTTTCCTATATAGCGGGAGATTGAGTGAGCAGTTCTTC. The encoded protein is CASSFLYSGRLSEQFF.

V usage is TRBV3-1 (or the pseudogene TRBV3-2) and J usage is TRBJ2-3; TRBD2 matches at 10 bases. CDR3 length: 17 amino acids. V was clipped by 5 bases and J by 7 bases; unmatched bases: 15. Germline V gives CDR1 LGHDT, CDR2 YNNKEL (reference sequence). This CDR3 is CASSSHASSGRSNTQYF. CDR3 sequence (DNA): TGTGCCAGCAGCTCCCATGCGTCTAGCGGGAGAAGTAATACGCAGTATTTT.

The chain employs TRBV28 and TRBJ2-1, with TRBD2 matching over 9 bases. V was pared by 7 bases and J by 0 bases, with 4 bases of the junction left unmatched. Germline-derived CDR1 and CDR2 are MDHEN and SYDVKM. This CDR3 comprises 15 residues. The CDR3 sequence is CASTPSGTSYNEQFF. For the CDR3, the DNA is TGTGCCAGCACCCCTAGCGGGACCTCCTACAATGAGCAGTTCTTC.